This T cell receptor beta chain emerged from a study of somatic mutations in cytotoxic T cells in rheumatoid arthritis. Trimming took 4 bases from V and 4 from J, leaving 7 bases between them. This CDR3 has 12 amino acids. Looked up from germline, CDR1 is SGHAT and CDR2 is FQNNGV. The method was immunoSEQ multiplex PCR; TCRdb's version includes in-frame clones alone and lacks a portion of them. The data contain 15,000 to 20,000 clones, around 70% of them singletons. The TCR was taken from a woman aged 55-69 years in good health. Material for sequencing was CD8+ T cells sorted from blood. The chain combines TRBV11-2 with TRBJ1-2; D is unclear. In nucleotides, the CDR3 is TGTGCCAGCAGCTCAAATTTCTATGGCTACACCTTC. Its protein product is CASSSNFYGYTF.